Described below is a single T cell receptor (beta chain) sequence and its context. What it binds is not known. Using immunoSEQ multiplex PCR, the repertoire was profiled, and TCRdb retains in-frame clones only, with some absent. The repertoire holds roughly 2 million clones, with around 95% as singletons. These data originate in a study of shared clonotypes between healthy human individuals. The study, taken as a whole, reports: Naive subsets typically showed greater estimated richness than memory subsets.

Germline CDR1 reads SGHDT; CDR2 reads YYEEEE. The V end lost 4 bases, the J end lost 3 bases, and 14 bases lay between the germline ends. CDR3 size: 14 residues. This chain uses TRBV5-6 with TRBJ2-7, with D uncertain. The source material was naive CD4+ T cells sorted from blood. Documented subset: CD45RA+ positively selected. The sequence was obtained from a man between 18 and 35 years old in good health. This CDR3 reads CASSRPHEVYEQYF. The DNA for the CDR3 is TGTGCCAGCAGCCGACCCCATGAAGTCTACGAGCAGTACTTC.